Sequencing of this T cell receptor (beta chain) was carried out in a study of beta chain features in type 1 diabetes. This clone has only a few counts. Via the markers CD45RO/CCR7/CD25/CD127/CD95/CD27, stem cell-like memory, regulatory, central memory and naive CD4+ cells were sorted. Germline CDR1 and CDR2: SQVTM and ANQGSEA. Trimming took off 5 bases at V and 1 base at J, with 14 bases between the two ends. The CDR3 loop spans 14 amino acids. Of the isolated RNA, all was reverse transcribed, and so the sequenced material was expressed TCRB transcripts. Clones were read by immunoSEQ multiplex PCR, and TCRdb kept only the in-frame ones, dropping some. The sample carries 350,000 to 450,000 clones, more than 11% recorded once.

The chain is built from TRBV29-1 and TRBJ2-5; D is possibly TRBD1 (6 bases). The clonotype was recovered from a man in his thirties or forties in good health. What was sequenced was naive CD4+ T cells from blood. CDR3 nucleotide sequence: TGCAGCGTTTTCGGACAGATGACCCAAGAGACCCAGTACTTC. Encoded protein: CSVFGQMTQETQYF.